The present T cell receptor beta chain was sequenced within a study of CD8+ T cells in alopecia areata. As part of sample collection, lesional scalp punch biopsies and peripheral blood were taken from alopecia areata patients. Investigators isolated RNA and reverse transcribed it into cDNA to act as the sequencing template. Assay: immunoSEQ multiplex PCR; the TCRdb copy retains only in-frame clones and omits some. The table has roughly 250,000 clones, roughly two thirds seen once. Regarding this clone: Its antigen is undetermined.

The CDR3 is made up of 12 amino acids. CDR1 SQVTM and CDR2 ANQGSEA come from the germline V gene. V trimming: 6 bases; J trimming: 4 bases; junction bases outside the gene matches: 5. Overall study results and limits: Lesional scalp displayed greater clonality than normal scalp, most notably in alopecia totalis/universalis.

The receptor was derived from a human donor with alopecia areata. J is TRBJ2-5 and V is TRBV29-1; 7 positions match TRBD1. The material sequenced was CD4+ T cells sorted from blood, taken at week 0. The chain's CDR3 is CSVPTGRETQYF. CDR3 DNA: TGCAGCGTCCCGACAGGGAGAGAGACCCAGTACTTC.